The 24 T cell receptor beta chains given below trace back to one sample, sequenced in a study of Graves' ophthalmopathy and Graves' hyperthyroidism. The authors amplified TCR beta CDR3 regions from RNA transcripts. Following a first-round RT-PCR that used HTBI primers, a second-round multiplex PCR was carried out. TCRdb re-called the multiplex PCR reads with MiXCR, one entry per CDR3 protein. Among about 390,000 distinct CDR3 sequences listed, about 15% were seen once. The sequenced material came from peripheral blood. Receptor source: an adult woman with stable Graves' hyperthyroidism.

As concerns this clonotype: This may be a read error: a much more frequent sequence differs by one nucleotide. The chain combines TRBV28 with TRBJ2-5; D assignment may be TRBD1 or TRBD2 (5 bases each). Germline V gives CDR1 MDHEN, CDR2 SYDVKM. The ends were cut back, 6 bases at V and 6 bases at J, with 20 bases in the middle. The CDR3 has 15 amino acids. The CDR3 sequence is CASSKGRAALKTQYF. The CDR3 bases are TGTGCCAGCAGCAAGGGACGAGCGGCGTTAAAGACCCAGTACTTC.

This clonotype has ten or more counts. The chain combines TRBV7-6 with TRBJ2-5; maybe TRBD1 (8 bases). Germline loops: CDR1 SGHVS, CDR2 FNYEAQ. The CDR3 extends over 15 amino acids. Trimming stripped 5 bases from V and 5 bases from J, with 18 bases between. CDR3 residues: CASSSGTGAGETQYF. The DNA for the CDR3 is TGTGCCAGCAGCAGCGGGACAGGTGCTGGTGAGACCCAGTACTTC.

The sample holds many counts of this clonotype. This chain joins TRBV28 and TRBJ1-5, with D tentatively TRBD1 (5 bases). Trimming took 5 bases from V and 6 from J, leaving 11 bases between them. This CDR3 has 13 amino acids. The V gene's germline CDR1 is MDHEN and CDR2 SYDVKM. As DNA, the CDR3 is TGTGCCAGCAGTAATCCAGGGCGTCAGCCCCAGCATTTT. Protein sequence: CASSNPGRQPQHF.

The table lists this clonotype with many counts. V usage is TRBV12-3 or TRBV12-4 and J usage is TRBJ2-2, with 10 bases aligning to TRBD2. V dropped 6 bases and J dropped 7; count of bases not matched to a gene: 8. The CDR3 is 15 amino acids. Here the CDR3 reads CASRLGLALFGELFF. The CDR3 DNA follows: TGTGCCAGCAGACTGGGACTAGCGTTGTTCGGGGAGCTGTTTTTT.

This clonotype was picked up many times. V usage is TRBV7-6 and J usage is TRBJ2-7; D is unresolved. This CDR3 comprises 16 residues. The V gene's germline CDR1 is SGHVS and CDR2 FNYEAQ. V lost 1 base, J lost 2 bases, and 15 bases lay in between. CDR3 protein: CASSLEAAFGPYEQYF. DNA for the CDR3: TGTGCCAGCAGCTTAGAGGCAGCCTTTGGTCCCTACGAGCAGTACTTC. Together with reference TRBV7-6 and TRBJ2-7, the CDR3 gives the full variable domain: GAGVSQSPRYKVTKRGQDVALRCDPISGHVSLYWYRQALGQGPEFLTYFNYEAQQDKSGLPNDRFSAERPEGSISTLTIQRTEQRDSAMYRCASSLEAAFGPYEQYFGPGTRLTVT.

This clonotype was picked up a small number of times. The chain combines TRBV27 with TRBJ2-7; TRBD2 aligns across 10 bases. J lost 6 bases, V lost 5 bases, and 10 bases had no gene match. The CDR3 is 15 amino acids. CDR1 MNHEY and CDR2 SMNVEV come from the germline V gene (reference sequence). The CDR3 nucleotides read TGTGCCAGCAGTGAACCGGGACTAGCGTTAATCGAGCAGTACTTC. Amino acids: CASSEPGLALIEQYF.

This clonotype was counted ten times or more. CDR3 DNA sequence: TGTGCCAGCAGTCCGGGCTTTGAAGCTTTCTTT. It yields the protein CASSPGFEAFF. The genes are TRBV6-2 or TRBV6-3 and TRBJ1-1; no firm D call. V lost 5 bases and J 7 bases, leaving 8 bases between the germline ends. The CDR3 has 11 residues. From germline, CDR1 is MNHEY and CDR2 SVGEGT.

There are many counts of this clonotype. The V call is TRBV6-5, the J call TRBJ2-7; D remains ambiguous. Trimming cost V 0 bases and J 5 bases, with 14 bases left between them. Per germline, CDR1 MNHEY and CDR2 SVGAGI. The CDR3 has 15 residues. CDR3 residues: CASSYSPDHWDEQYF. The CDR3 nucleotides are TGTGCCAGCAGTTACTCCCCGGACCACTGGGACGAGCAGTACTTC.

This clonotype has at least ten counts. This chain connects TRBV29-1 to TRBJ2-6; D not certain. The CDR3 loop spans 14 amino acids. CDR1 SQVTM and CDR2 ANQGSEA come from the germline V gene. Trimming pared 4 bases from V and 0 bases from J, leaving 7 bases between. CDR3 protein: CSVVAYSGANVLTF. CDR3 DNA: TGCAGCGTTGTAGCTTACTCTGGGGCCAACGTCCTGACTTTC.

Only a few counts were recorded for this clonotype. This chain links TRBV12-3 or TRBV12-4 with TRBJ2-1; 8 bases map to TRBD2. The J segment lost 0 bases and the V segment lost 8 bases, leaving 6 bases of the junction unmatched. The CDR3 spans 15 residues. The DNA for the CDR3 is TGTGCCAGCGAAGGCGGGAGGAGCTCCTACAATGAGCAGTTCTTC. Its protein is CASEGGRSSYNEQFF.

In its sample, this clonotype was seen many times. The V gene is TRBV6-5, the J gene TRBJ1-2, with 9 positions matching TRBD1. The junction had 3 bases not matched to a gene; V was cut back by 2 bases and J by 2 bases. CDR1 and CDR2 (germline): MNHEY, SVGAGI. The CDR3 consists of 15 residues. The CDR3 coding sequence is TGTGCCAGCAGTTACCCTGGGACAGGGAACTATGGCTACACCTTC. It yields the protein CASSYPGTGNYGYTF.

This clonotype was counted ten times or more. The chain combines TRBV11-2 with TRBJ2-7; D perhaps matches TRBD2 (5 bases). There are 13 residues in the CDR3. Germline assignment: CDR1 SGHAT and CDR2 FQNNGV. Trimming removed 5 bases at V and 4 bases at J, with 12 bases between. The CDR3 protein is CASSIRRAYEQYF. The CDR3 DNA is TGTGCCAGCAGCATTCGGCGGGCGTACGAGCAGTACTTC.

Many counts were recorded for this clonotype. The rearrangement uses TRBV12-3 or TRBV12-4 and TRBJ1-1; D not resolved. CDR3 length: 13 amino acids. The V and J ends lost 1 base and 4 bases respectively, with 7 bases between them. The CDR3 loop reads CASSLGPFTEAFF. For the CDR3, the DNA is TGTGCCAGCAGTTTAGGCCCTTTCACTGAAGCTTTCTTT.

This clonotype was counted many times. V is TRBV5-1 and J is TRBJ1-1; no firm D call. Germline CDR1 SGHRS, CDR2 YFSETQ. With 3 bases removed from V and 4 bases from J, the gap between germline ends came to 16 bases. This CDR3 contains 15 residues. The CDR3 is CASSSLTPAGTEAFF. The DNA for the CDR3 is TGCGCCAGCAGCTCCCTGACCCCAGCGGGCACTGAAGCTTTCTTT. Filled out from reference TRBV5-1 and TRBJ1-1, the complete variable domain reads KAGVTQTPRYLIKTRGQQVTLSCSPISGHRSVSWYQQTPGQGLQFLFEYFSETQRNKGNFPGRFSGRQFSNSRSEMNVSTLELGDSALYLCASSSLTPAGTEAFFGQGTRLTVV.

This clonotype was seen a few times. V is TRBV7-2 and J is TRBJ2-5, with 10 nucleotides matching TRBD1. The V gene end was trimmed by 6 bases and the J gene end by 7 bases; junction bases not matched to a gene: 11. The CDR3 length is 15 residues. Germline V CDR1 and CDR2: SGHTA, FQGNSA. CDR3 loop: CASSVDRGEFGTQYF. CDR3 in DNA: TGTGCCAGCAGTGTGGACAGGGGGGAGTTCGGGACCCAGTACTTC.

This clonotype was observed many times. The chain carries TRBV7-9 and TRBJ2-7, with D possibly being TRBD2 (5 bases). In germline, CDR1 is SEHNR, CDR2 FQNEAQ (reference sequence). V was pared by 1 base and J by 6 bases, with 13 bases between. The CDR3 runs 14 residues. This CDR3 is CASSLEASGREQYF. CDR3 coding DNA: TGTGCCAGCAGCTTAGAGGCCAGCGGACGCGAGCAGTACTTC.

In its sample, this clonotype was seen many times. The J gene is TRBJ2-7, the V gene TRBV29-1; a possible D gene is TRBD1 (5 bases). Germline V gene data show CDR1 as SQVTM and CDR2 as ANQGSEA. This CDR3 contains 12 residues. The V and J ends lost 8 bases and 0 bases respectively, with 11 bases between them. CDR3 protein: CSISDISYEQYF. CDR3 coding DNA: TGCAGCATCTCGGACATCTCCTACGAGCAGTACTTC.

Many counts were recorded for this clonotype. For the CDR3, the DNA is TGTGCCAGCAGTGCACCCGGGACAGGGTTCTACGAGCAGTACTTC. Its translation is CASSAPGTGFYEQYF. The V call is TRBV6-1, the J call TRBJ2-7; TRBD1 matches 9 bases. The CDR3 contains 15 residues. After removal of 4 bases from V and 3 bases from J, the junction contained 7 bases not matched to a gene. From germline, CDR1 is MNHNS and CDR2 SASEGT.

This rearrangement joins TRBV12-3 or TRBV12-4 to TRBJ1-2, with D possibly TRBD1 on 5 matching bases. Trimming took off 3 bases at V and 7 bases at J, with 12 bases between the two ends. The CDR3 has 13 amino acids. The CDR3 coding sequence is TGTGCCAGCAGTTTCAGGGTTTCGGGTGGCTACACCTTC. Protein: CASSFRVSGGYTF.

This clonotype was observed many times. The chain links TRBV29-1 to TRBJ2-7; D unclear. V lost 0 bases to trimming and J lost 1 base, with 7 bases between them. The CDR3 runs 13 residues. Germline-derived CDR1 and CDR2 are SQVTM and ANQGSEA. CDR3 amino acids: CSVEDGLSYEQYF. CDR3 bases: TGCAGCGTTGAAGATGGGTTATCCTACGAGCAGTACTTC.

This clonotype came up many times. CDR3: CAWSLTQTGSPLHF. DNA for the CDR3: TGTGCCTGGAGTTTGACCCAAACGGGTTCACCCCTCCACTTT. The V call is TRBV30, the J call TRBJ1-6; D remains unclear. The CDR3 extends over 14 amino acids. Trimming removed 2 bases from V and 9 bases from J, with 14 bases in between. Per the germline V gene, CDR1 is GTSNPN and CDR2 is SVGIG (reference sequence).

A single count supports this clonotype. One end of the junction varies from germline; a read error may be responsible. This rearrangement joins TRBV7-2 to TRBJ2-7; D gene ambiguous. In germline, CDR1 is SGHTA, CDR2 FQGNSA. The CDR3 contains 13 residues. CDR3 bases: TGTGCCAGCAGCCTAGTAAAGGTCTACGATCAGTACTTC. It translates to CASSLVKVYDQYF.

This clonotype was recorded at least ten times. The V gene is TRBV19, the J gene TRBJ2-2, with 7 bases identical to TRBD2. Trimming took 2 bases from V and 2 from J; bases not matched to a gene: 2. This CDR3 spans 15 amino acids. Germline V gene lookup returns CDR1 LNHDA and CDR2 SQIVND (reference sequence). The CDR3 coding sequence is TGTGCCAGTAGTATAAGCGGGGTAAACACCGGGGAGCTGTTTTTT. Its translation is CASSISGVNTGELFF.

This clonotype came up many times. The V call is TRBV30, the J call TRBJ1-6; TRBD1 is a possible D gene (6 bases). V was pared by 1 base and J by 10 bases, with 20 bases between. Germline loops: CDR1 GTSNPN, CDR2 SVGIG (reference sequence). The CDR3 is made up of 16 amino acids. CDR3 nucleotides: TGTGCCTGGAGTGCCCTCGGTGGGGGGGCAGGATCACCCCTCCACTTT. Its translation: CAWSALGGGAGSPLHF.